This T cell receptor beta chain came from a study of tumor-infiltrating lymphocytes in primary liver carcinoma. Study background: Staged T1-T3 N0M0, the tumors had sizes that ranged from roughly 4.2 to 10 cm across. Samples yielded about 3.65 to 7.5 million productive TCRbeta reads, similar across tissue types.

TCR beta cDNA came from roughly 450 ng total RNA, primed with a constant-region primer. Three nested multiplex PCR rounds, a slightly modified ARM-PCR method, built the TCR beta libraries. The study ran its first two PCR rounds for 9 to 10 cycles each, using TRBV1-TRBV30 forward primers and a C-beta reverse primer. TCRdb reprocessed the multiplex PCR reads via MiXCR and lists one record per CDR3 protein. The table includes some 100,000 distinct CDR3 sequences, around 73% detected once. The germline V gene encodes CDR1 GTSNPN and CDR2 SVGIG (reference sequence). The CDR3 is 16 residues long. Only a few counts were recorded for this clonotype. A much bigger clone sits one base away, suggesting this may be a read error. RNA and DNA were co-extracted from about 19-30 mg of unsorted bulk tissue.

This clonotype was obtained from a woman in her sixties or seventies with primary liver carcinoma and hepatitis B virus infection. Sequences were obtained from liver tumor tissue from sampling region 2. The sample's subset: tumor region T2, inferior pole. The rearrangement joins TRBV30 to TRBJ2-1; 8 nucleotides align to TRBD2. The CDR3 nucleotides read TGTGCCTTGAGTGGGGCTAGCGGGCCCTCCTACAATGAGCAGTTCTTC. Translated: CALSGASGPSYNEQFF.